Below are 11 T cell receptor beta chains sequenced from a single sample in a study of T cells expressing NK-cell markers. Following a re-call of the 5' RACE reads, TCRdb has one entry per CDR3 protein and lacks DNA. This table holds 350,000 to 500,000 distinct CDR3 sequences. The material sequenced was blood T cells: a sorted CD56 or NKG2C T cell subset, CD4+ or CD8+ T cells, or bulk PBMC T cells (not recorded which). The receptors stem from a woman aged 18 to 75 in good health.

The chain has TRBV12-3 or TRBV12-4 and TRBJ2-3. The CDR3 is made up of 14 amino acids. Here the CDR3 reads CASIRTWITDTQYF.

This chain links TRBV28 with TRBJ2-7; TCRdb reports TRBD2, a call that lacks DNA to check it against. The germline gives CDR1 MDHEN, CDR2 SYDVKM. This CDR3 contains 16 residues. This CDR3 reads CASSLKGVQGRYEQYF.

This chain links TRBV30 with TRBJ1-2; TCRdb reports TRBD1, a call that lacks DNA to check it against. CDR1 GTSNPN and CDR2 SVGIG come from the germline V gene (reference sequence). The CDR3 contains 13 residues. The CDR3 loop reads CAWSDPPGYGYTF.

The V gene is TRBV20-1, the J gene TRBJ2-5. Germline values: CDR1 DFQATT, CDR2 SNEGSKA (reference sequence). The CDR3 consists of 13 residues. CDR3 sequence reads: CSARDRTKETQYF.

This chain links TRBV5-1 with TRBJ2-1; the D call from TCRdb, TRBD2, cannot be confirmed without DNA. In germline, CDR1 is SGHRS, CDR2 YFSETQ. This CDR3 contains 16 residues. The CDR3 loop is CASSLVSSGLYNEQFF.

V is TRBV18 and J is TRBJ2-7; TCRdb's assignment of TRBD2 cannot be checked, as there is no DNA. Germline V gene data show CDR1 as KGHSH and CDR2 as LQKENI. There are 15 residues in the CDR3. Here the CDR3 reads CASSPPGPHAYEQYF.

J is TRBJ2-3 and V is TRBV4-2; as DNA is missing, the TRBD2 call by TCRdb cannot be tested. Germline V lookup: CDR1 LGHNA, CDR2 YNFKEQ. The CDR3 spans 15 residues. This chain's CDR3 is CASSQEAAYTDTQYF.

The chain is built from TRBV20-1 and TRBJ1-3. The CDR3 is 15 residues long. The germline V gene has CDR1 DFQATT and CDR2 SNEGSKA (reference sequence). The CDR3 is CSASSGFGSGNTIYF.

The chain carries TRBV12-5 and TRBJ1-6; the D call from TCRdb, TRBD1, cannot be confirmed without DNA. CDR3 size: 13 residues. Per germline, CDR1 LGHNT and CDR2 FRNRAP. This CDR3 is CASGQGGNSPLHF. The full variable domain, its missing parts supplied by reference TRBV12-5 and TRBJ1-6, is DARVTQTPRHKVTEMGQEVTMRCQPILGHNTVFWYRQTMMQGLELLAYFRNRAPLDDSGMPKDRFSAEMPDATLATLKIQPSEPRDSAVYFCASGQGGNSPLHFGNGTRLTVT.

The rearrangement joins TRBV27 to TRBJ2-1; TCRdb reports TRBD2, a call that lacks DNA to check it against. Germline loops: CDR1 MNHEY, CDR2 SMNVEV (reference sequence). This CDR3 spans 16 amino acids. CDR3 region: CASSFLAGGPANEQFF.

This rearrangement joins TRBV27 to TRBJ2-3; TCRdb proposes TRBD2, but this gene call is untestable without DNA. The CDR3 runs 17 residues. Germline values: CDR1 MNHEY, CDR2 SMNVEV (reference sequence). The chain's CDR3 is CASSFSGLAGGTDTQYF.